The T cell receptor beta chain under discussion was sequenced for a study of a mutant IDH1 vaccine in newly diagnosed glioma. Study at large: Vaccination began 4-6 weeks post radiotherapy alone, or with temozolomide cycles.

TCRdb's table, derived via immunoSEQ multiplex PCR, lists solely in-frame clones and lacks some. Of about 25,000 clones in the sample, 60% to 75% were seen once. Notes on this clone: Its antigen is as yet unknown.

Described time point: week 11, during vaccination. A single vaccine dose contained 300 ug of mutant IDH1 20-mer peptide, and topical imiquimod was used with it. After removal of 3 bases from V and 12 bases from J, the junction contained 12 bases not matched to a gene. This CDR3 has 14 residues. Per the germline V gene, CDR1 is SGDLS and CDR2 is YYNGEE. Study findings and constraints: Among top peripheral T cell clonotypes, changes seemed unrelated to pseudoprogression.

The chain couples TRBV9 to TRBJ2-4, with 7 bases lining up with TRBD1. The TCR originated in a young man with glioma. Some clones in this sample may be carry-over from other donors' samples. Sequenced here: peripheral blood mononuclear cells (PBMCs), sampled from a glioma patient whose treatment included an IDH1 peptide vaccine. In nucleotides, the CDR3 is TGTGCCAGCAGCGACGGACAGACAGGGCTGGATCAGTACTTC. Translation: CASSDGQTGLDQYF.